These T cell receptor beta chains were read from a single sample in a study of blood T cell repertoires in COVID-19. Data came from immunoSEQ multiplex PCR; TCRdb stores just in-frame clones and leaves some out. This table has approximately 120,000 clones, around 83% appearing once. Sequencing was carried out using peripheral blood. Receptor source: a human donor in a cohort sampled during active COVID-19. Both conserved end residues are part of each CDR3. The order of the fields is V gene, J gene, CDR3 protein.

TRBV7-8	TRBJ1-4	CASSINRDRGTTNEKLFF
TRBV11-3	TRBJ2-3	CASSANWTSGSTDTQYF
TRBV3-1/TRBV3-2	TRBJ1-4	CARSGTGRSGEKLFF
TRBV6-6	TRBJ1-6	CASSPMTSLTTPSSYNSPLHF
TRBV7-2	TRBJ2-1	CASSLARGTSGRSGEQFF
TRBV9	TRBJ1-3	CASSGQGGWTGNTIYF
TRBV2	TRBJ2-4	CASRGAQDQYF
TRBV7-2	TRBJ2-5	CASSLGARETQYF
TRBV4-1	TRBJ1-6	CASSHDPGTAYNSPLHF
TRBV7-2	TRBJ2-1	CASSLGSGGAREQFF
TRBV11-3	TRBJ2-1	CASSLLASTYNEQFF
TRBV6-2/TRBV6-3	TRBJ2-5	CASSSDRDYGETQYF
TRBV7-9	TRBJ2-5	CASSLGTTGGTQYF
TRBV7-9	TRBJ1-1	CASSRPTGGNTEAFF
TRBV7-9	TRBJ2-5	CASRPRTSGRGETQYF
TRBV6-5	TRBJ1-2	CASYGQGVFF
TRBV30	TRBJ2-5	CAWSGGVRGSRIFGETQYF
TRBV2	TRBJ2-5	CASLPLGLAEQETQYF
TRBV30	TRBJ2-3	CAWSVAGPDTQYF
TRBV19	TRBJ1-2	CATGQSYGYTF
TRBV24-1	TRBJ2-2	CATSDQTPTGELFF
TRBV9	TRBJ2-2	CASSGGPPEGTGELFF
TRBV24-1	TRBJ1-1	CATSDVQTGANTEAFF
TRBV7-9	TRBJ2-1	CASSLALAGGHYNEQFF
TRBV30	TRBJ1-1	CAWSWGGLTEAFF
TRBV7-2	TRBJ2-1	CASSLAQAGNEQFF
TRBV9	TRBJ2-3	CASSIGTGGPDTQYF
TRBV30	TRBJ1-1	CAWRAQGPYTEAFF
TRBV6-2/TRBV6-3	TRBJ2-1	CASSSQASGNNEQFF
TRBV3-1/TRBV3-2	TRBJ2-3	CASREGTSWADTQYF
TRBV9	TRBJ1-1	CASSVSPDRDPFF
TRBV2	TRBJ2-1	CASSESGGRFYNEQFF
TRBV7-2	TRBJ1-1	CASSFSRQENTEAFF
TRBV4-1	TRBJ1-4	CASSQALGGQGPATNEKLFF
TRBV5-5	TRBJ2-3	CASILRSGGTDTQYF
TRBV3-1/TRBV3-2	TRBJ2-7	CASSPQVIARGEQYF
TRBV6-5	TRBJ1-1	CASSRDSLNTEAFF
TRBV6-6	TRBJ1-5	CASSPVRRSNQPQHF
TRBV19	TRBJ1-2	CASTREPNYGYTF
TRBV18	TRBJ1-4	CASSPRQGNEKLFF
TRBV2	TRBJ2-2	CASEPSGGTGELFF
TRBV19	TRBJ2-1	CATTLGTSSYNEQFF
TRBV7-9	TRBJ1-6	CASKDRQGYNSPLHF
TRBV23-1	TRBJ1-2	CASSATGGYGYTF
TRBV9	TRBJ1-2	CASSVAPQGTLGYTF
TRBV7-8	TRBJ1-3	CASSREGQLGNTIYF
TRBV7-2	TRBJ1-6	CASSQEARNSPLHF
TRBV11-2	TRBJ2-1	CASSLVSPYEQFF
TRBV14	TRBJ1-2	CASSQDQGAVYGYTF
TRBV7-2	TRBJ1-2	CASSETGRNGYTF
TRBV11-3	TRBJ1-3	CASSSASGTGENTIYF
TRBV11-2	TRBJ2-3	CASSAGRGVIGHF
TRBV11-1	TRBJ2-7	CASSMGGFWEQYF
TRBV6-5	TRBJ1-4	CASRDGAGEKLFF